These 31 T cell receptor beta chains originate from one sample sequenced in a study of blood T cell repertoires in COVID-19. Data came from immunoSEQ multiplex PCR; TCRdb stores just in-frame clones and leaves some out. This table has about 100,000 clones, roughly 90% appearing once. Sequenced sample: peripheral blood. Every receptor here comes from a man between 50 and 59 years old with active COVID-19.

The chain couples TRBV5-4 to TRBJ2-1; 8 nucleotides line up with TRBD2. Germline V lookup: CDR1 SGHNT, CDR2 YYREEE (reference sequence). V was clipped by 4 bases and J by 5 bases; unmatched bases: 5. CDR3 length equals 14 residues. Written as DNA, the CDR3 is TGTGCCAGCAGCGACGGGGGGGCCAACAATGAGCAGTTCTTC. Translated, it gives CASSDGGANNEQFF.

This chain joins TRBV24-1 and TRBJ2-6; D gene unclear. CDR3 size: 17 residues. CDR1 and CDR2 (germline): KGHDR, SFDVKD. Deletions cut 3 bases from V and 3 bases from J, with 14 bases between. The CDR3 loop is CATSDPVEEIGANVLTF. CDR3 nucleotide sequence: TGTGCCACCAGTGATCCCGTTGAGGAGATTGGGGCCAACGTCCTGACTTTC.

The rearrangement uses TRBV5-4 and TRBJ1-1, with D possibly matching TRBD1 (5 bases). The germline V gene encodes CDR1 SGHNT and CDR2 YYREEE (reference sequence). The CDR3 totals 14 residues. The ends were cut back, 4 bases at V and 7 bases at J, with 17 bases in the middle. As DNA, the CDR3 is TGTGCCAGCAGCATCTCGTGGGGGGATGATGAAGCTTTCTTT. This sequence encodes CASSISWGDDEAFF.

V and J are TRBV14 and TRBJ2-5; the D gene is possibly TRBD2 (6 bases). The germline V gene has CDR1 SGHDN and CDR2 FVKESK. This CDR3 comprises 14 residues. V was trimmed by 0 bases and J by 7 bases, leaving 12 bases between them. The CDR3 coding sequence is TGTGCCAGCAGCCAAGACCGACTAGTCGGGACCCAGTACTTC. It codes for CASSQDRLVGTQYF. The full variable domain, completed using reference TRBV14 and TRBJ2-5, is EAGVTQFPSHSVIEKGQTVTLRCDPISGHDNLYWYRRVMGKEIKFLLHFVKESKQDESGMPNNRFLAERTGGTYSTLKVQPAELEDSGVYFCASSQDRLVGTQYFGPGTRLLVL.

The V gene is TRBV9, the J gene TRBJ2-2; maybe TRBD2 (5 bases). The V and J ends lost 1 base and 6 bases respectively, with 13 bases between them. Germline CDR1 SGDLS, CDR2 YYNGEE. The CDR3 totals 15 residues. The CDR3 loop is CASSVRDLAAGELFF. In nucleotides, the CDR3 is TGTGCCAGCAGCGTAAGGGATCTAGCTGCCGGGGAGCTGTTTTTT.

This clone was counted between two and nine times. The chain combines TRBV10-1 with TRBJ2-2, with no clear D. This CDR3 has 15 residues. Trimming removed 6 bases at V and 0 bases at J, with 11 bases between. The V gene's germline CDR1 is WNHNN and CDR2 SYGVQD (reference sequence). CDR3 DNA sequence: TGCGCCAGCAGCCCGTCCTCGTCGAACACCGGGGAGCTGTTTTTT. Its protein product is CASSPSSSNTGELFF.

This clone was observed a handful of times. This chain connects TRBV11-2 to TRBJ1-1; maybe TRBD1 (5 bases). The germline V gene has CDR1 SGHAT and CDR2 FQNNGV. With 4 bases removed from V and 0 bases from J, the gap between germline ends came to 9 bases. The CDR3 spans 14 residues. CDR3 amino acids: CASSSDRLNTEAFF. The CDR3, as DNA: TGTGCCAGCAGCTCCGACAGATTGAACACTGAAGCTTTCTTT.

The table lists this clone with a few counts. The gene calls are TRBV5-4 and TRBJ2-7; 7 bases are a match to TRBD1. The CDR3 covers 13 residues. Germline assignment: CDR1 SGHNT and CDR2 YYREEE (reference sequence). Trimming cost V 4 bases and J 7 bases; bases outside gene matches: 8. The CDR3 region has the DNA TGTGCCAGCAGCCGTGAACAGGGGTGGGAGCAGTACGTC. Encoded protein: CASSREQGWEQYV.

The chain is built from TRBV5-1 and TRBJ2-7; 8 bases are shared with TRBD2. The CDR3 is 14 amino acids. Germline values: CDR1 SGHRS, CDR2 YFSETQ. V lost 4 bases, J lost 2 bases, and 5 bases stayed unmatched. The CDR3 DNA reads TGCGCCAGCAGCCAGACCGGGGGGGCCTACGAGCAGTACTTC. Amino acids: CASSQTGGAYEQYF.

The chain carries TRBV2 and TRBJ2-2; 9 nucleotides agree with TRBD1. The CDR3 length is 14 residues. Trimming took 6 bases from V and 6 from J; bases not matched to a gene: 5. Germline lookup yields CDR1 SNHLY and CDR2 FYNNEI. The CDR3 DNA sequence: TGTGCCAGCAGGACAAGGACAGGGGCCGGGGAGCTGTTTTTT. Its protein product is CASRTRTGAGELFF.

J is TRBJ2-3 and V is TRBV9; TRBD2 matches 13 bases. The CDR3 runs to 18 residues. The V gene's germline CDR1 is SGDLS and CDR2 YYNGEE. With 3 bases clipped from V and 1 base from J, the junction kept 8 bases outside the gene matches. The CDR3 region has the DNA TGTGCCAGCAGCGCTACTAGCGGGGGGGCCTTTGGCACAGATACGCAGTATTTT. Residues: CASSATSGGAFGTDTQYF.

V usage is TRBV5-4 and J usage is TRBJ2-2; D gene ambiguous. Trimming cost V 2 bases and J 2 bases, with 7 bases left between them. There are 14 residues in the CDR3. CDR1 and CDR2 (germline): SGHNT, YYREEE (reference sequence). In DNA form, the CDR3 reads TGTGCCAGCAGCTTTAGCTTAAACACCGGGGAGCTGTTTTTT. Translating it yields CASSFSLNTGELFF.

V gene TRBV7-3 combines with J gene TRBJ2-1, with D possibly TRBD2 on 6 matching bases. Germline-derived CDR1 and CDR2 are SGHTA and FQGTGA. This CDR3 is built from 15 residues. The ends were cut back, 3 bases at V and 1 base at J, with 10 bases in the middle. CDR3 protein: CASSLGRGSYNEQFF. The CDR3, as DNA: TGTGCCAGCAGCTTGGGACGGGGGTCCTACAATGAGCAGTTCTTC.

The rearrangement uses TRBV30 and TRBJ2-1, with D possibly being TRBD2 (6 bases). The CDR3 length is 15 residues. Per the germline V gene, CDR1 is GTSNPN and CDR2 is SVGIG (reference sequence). With 4 bases removed from V and 0 bases from J, the gap between germline ends came to 13 bases. The CDR3 protein is CAWKRAASSYNEQFF. CDR3 DNA: TGTGCCTGGAAGCGGGCAGCAAGCTCCTACAATGAGCAGTTCTTC.

The CDR3 protein is CASSTGGSGANVLTF. CDR3 coding DNA: TGTGCCAGCAGCACAGGGGGCTCTGGGGCCAACGTCCTGACTTTC. V usage is TRBV28 and J usage is TRBJ2-6, with 8 bases matching TRBD1. The V gene's germline CDR1 is MDHEN and CDR2 SYDVKM. With V trimmed by 6 bases and J by 0 bases, 1 base remained unmatched. The CDR3 is made up of 15 amino acids.

This clone appeared once. This chain uses TRBV19 with TRBJ2-5, with 7 bases lining up with TRBD1. J lost 2 bases, V lost 5 bases, and 2 bases had no gene match. CDR3 length: 13 amino acids. Germline V gene data show CDR1 as LNHDA and CDR2 as SQIVND (reference sequence). CDR3 residues: CASSSGQQETQYF. Written as DNA, the CDR3 is TGTGCCAGTAGTTCGGGACAGCAAGAGACCCAGTACTTC.

The chain carries TRBV27 and TRBJ1-5, with TRBD1 matching over 9 bases. V was pared by 6 bases and J by 3 bases, with 3 bases of the junction left unmatched. Germline V gene sequence: CDR1 MNHEY, CDR2 SMNVEV (reference sequence). The CDR3 has 14 amino acids. CDR3 sequence reads: CASSNRGHNQPQHF. CDR3 in DNA: TGTGCCAGCAGCAACAGGGGGCACAATCAGCCCCAGCATTTT.

The CDR3 DNA follows: TGTGCCAGCAGAGGGACAGGGGCCGGGGAGCTGTTTTTT. Translated: CASRGTGAGELFF. The V and J genes are TRBV12-3 or TRBV12-4 and TRBJ2-2; TRBD1 matches 10 bases. The CDR3 is 13 residues long. J lost 6 bases, V lost 6 bases, and 1 base had no gene match.

The CDR3 coding sequence is TGCGCCAGCAGCCAAGATCGGGGAGAAAAACTGTTTTTT. This translates into CASSQDRGEKLFF. The chain links TRBV4-1 to TRBJ1-4; the D is unclear. The CDR3 is 13 amino acids. Germline values: CDR1 MGHRA, CDR2 YSYEKL. V was cut by 0 bases and J by 8 bases, with 7 bases left in between.

The V and J genes are TRBV28 and TRBJ1-5; D is uncertain. The length of the CDR3 is 15 residues. V lost 5 bases, J lost 4 bases, and 15 bases lay in between. CDR1 and CDR2 (germline): MDHEN, SYDVKM. This chain's CDR3 is CASSPARLGNQPQHF. CDR3 DNA: TGTGCCAGCAGTCCCGCCAGGTTAGGAAATCAGCCCCAGCATTTT. Complete variable domain (other parts from reference TRBV28 and TRBJ1-5): DVKVTQSSRYLVKRTGEKVFLECVQDMDHENMFWYRQDPGLGLRLIYFSYDVKMKEKGDIPEGYSVSREKKERFSLILESASTNQTSMYLCASSPARLGNQPQHFGDGTRLSIL.

This clone was found a few times. The gene calls are TRBV5-1 and TRBJ1-1; D is possibly TRBD1 (6 bases). The CDR3 covers 15 residues. Germline V lookup: CDR1 SGHRS, CDR2 YFSETQ. V lost 4 bases and J lost 4, with 17 bases in between. This CDR3 is CASSQVIGGATEAFF. The CDR3 DNA reads TGCGCCAGCAGCCAGGTCATAGGGGGTGCCACTGAAGCTTTCTTT.

The rearrangement joins TRBV15 to TRBJ2-5; 7 bases map to TRBD2. Germline values: CDR1 LNHNV, CDR2 YYDKDF (reference sequence). CDR3 length equals 14 residues. With V trimmed by 5 bases and J by 5 bases, 8 bases remained unmatched. The CDR3 sequence is CATSPRAGRETQYF. CDR3 DNA sequence: TGTGCCACCAGCCCCCGGGCCGGGAGGGAGACCCAGTACTTC.

V and J are TRBV18 and TRBJ1-4; D is uncertain. The CDR3 is 19 residues long. Trimming pared 6 bases from V and 1 base from J, leaving 24 bases between. CDR1 is KGHSH and CDR2 is LQKENI in the germline V gene. CDR3 bases: TGTGCCAGCTCGGAAGAATCTGGCACGGCTGCGGGAACTAATGAAAAACTGTTTTTT. Its translation is CASSEESGTAAGTNEKLFF.

CDR3 in amino acids: CASKAFRGGDTEAFF. Here the CDR3 DNA reads TGTGCCAGTAAGGCTTTTAGGGGTGGGGACACTGAAGCTTTCTTT. This chain links TRBV19 with TRBJ1-1; D is possibly TRBD1 (5 bases). Germline CDR1 LNHDA, CDR2 SQIVND (reference sequence). The CDR3 is 15 amino acids. V lost 7 bases and J 3 bases, leaving 18 bases between the germline ends.

This rearrangement joins TRBV9 to TRBJ2-1, with a weak D call TRBD2 (6 bases). The V end was cut by 0 bases, the J end by 3 bases, with 13 bases between. CDR3 length: 16 residues. Per germline, CDR1 SGDLS and CDR2 YYNGEE. CDR3 sequence: CASSVDVGGGYNEQFF. The CDR3 DNA reads as TGTGCCAGCAGCGTAGATGTCGGGGGAGGCTACAATGAGCAGTTCTTC. Variable domain in full (rest from reference TRBV9 and TRBJ2-1): DSGVTQTPKHLITATGQRVTLRCSPRSGDLSVYWYQQSLDQGLQFLIQYYNGEERAKGNILERFSAQQFPDLHSELNLSSLELGDSALYFCASSVDVGGGYNEQFFGPGTRLTVL.

The V gene is TRBV18, the J gene TRBJ1-1; tentative D call: TRBD1 (6 bases). The CDR3 is made up of 14 amino acids. Germline loops: CDR1 KGHSH, CDR2 LQKENI. The germline V and J ends were trimmed by 3 bases and 4 bases, with 12 bases remaining between them. The CDR3 here is CASSPKTGPTEAFF. The CDR3 DNA follows: TGTGCCAGCTCACCTAAGACAGGACCCACTGAAGCTTTCTTT.

The chain recombines TRBV11-3 with TRBJ2-3; 7 bases map to TRBD2. The CDR3 loop spans 18 amino acids. Germline V gene lookup returns CDR1 SGHNT and CDR2 YENEEA. The V and J ends lost 4 bases and 6 bases, in that order; junction bases with no gene match: 19. CDR3 protein: CASSSYRPTSRIGDTQYF. In DNA, the CDR3 is TGTGCCAGCAGCTCCTACCGCCCGACTAGCCGGATAGGGGATACGCAGTATTTT.

V usage is TRBV5-4 and J usage is TRBJ2-7, with a possible D match to TRBD2 (5 bases). Looked up from germline, CDR1 is SGHNT and CDR2 is YYREEE (reference sequence). V dropped 0 bases and J dropped 6 bases, with 13 bases sitting between them. The CDR3 extends over 14 amino acids. The CDR3 here is CASSLAAPEGEQYF. The CDR3 nucleotides read TGTGCCAGCAGCTTGGCGGCCCCAGAGGGCGAGCAGTACTTC.

The chain combines TRBV5-6 with TRBJ2-3; TRBD2 aligns across 9 bases. From germline, CDR1 is SGHDT and CDR2 YYEEEE. CDR3 length equals 15 residues. Unmatched junction bases numbered 5, after V lost 0 bases and J lost 6 bases. CDR3 in amino acids: CASSLGLAVSDTQYF. The CDR3 coding sequence is TGTGCCAGCAGCTTGGGACTAGCGGTCTCCGATACGCAGTATTTT.

The rearrangement joins TRBV6-6 to TRBJ1-1; TRBD1 might be the D (5 bases). Germline CDR1 reads MNHNY; CDR2 reads SVGAGI (reference sequence). V was trimmed by 8 bases and J by 0 bases, leaving 10 bases between them. This CDR3 has 13 amino acids. The CDR3 here is CASGQGVNTEAFF. The DNA of the CDR3 is TGTGCCAGCGGTCAGGGAGTGAACACTGAAGCTTTCTTT.

As regards this clone: Other DNA sequences in this specimen translate into the identical CDR3. This chain links TRBV11-3 with TRBJ2-5; 8 nucleotides align to TRBD2. The trim removed 1 base at V and 4 bases at J, leaving 2 bases unmatched. This CDR3 has 14 residues. Germline V gene sequence: CDR1 SGHNT, CDR2 YENEEA. The CDR3 coding sequence is TGTGCCAGCAGCTTAGCGGGAGGGAGAGAGACCCAGTACTTC. Its translation: CASSLAGGRETQYF.